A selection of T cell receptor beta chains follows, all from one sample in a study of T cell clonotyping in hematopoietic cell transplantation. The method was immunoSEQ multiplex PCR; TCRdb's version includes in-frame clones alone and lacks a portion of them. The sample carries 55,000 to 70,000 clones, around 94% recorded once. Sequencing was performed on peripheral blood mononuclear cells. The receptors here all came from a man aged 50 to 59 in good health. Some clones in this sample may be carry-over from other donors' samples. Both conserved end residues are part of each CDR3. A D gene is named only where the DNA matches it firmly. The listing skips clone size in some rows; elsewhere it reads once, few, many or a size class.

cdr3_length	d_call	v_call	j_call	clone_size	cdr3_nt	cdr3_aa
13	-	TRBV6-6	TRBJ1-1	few	TGTGCCAGCAAATTTGGACAGAACACTGAAGCTTTCTTT	CASKFGQNTEAFF
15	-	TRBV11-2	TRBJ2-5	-	TGTGCCAGCAGCTTAGATTTCGGACAGCAAGAGACCCAGTACTTC	CASSLDFGQQETQYF
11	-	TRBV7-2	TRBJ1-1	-	TGTGCCAGCAGCTTCTTCGATGAAGCTTTCTTT	CASSFFDEAFF
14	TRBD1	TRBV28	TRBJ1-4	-	TGTGCCAGCACCATGGACAGGGCGGGGGAAAAACTGTTTTTT	CASTMDRAGEKLFF
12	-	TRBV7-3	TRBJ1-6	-	TGTGCCAGCAGCTTAGAGAATTCACCCCTCCACTTT	CASSLENSPLHF
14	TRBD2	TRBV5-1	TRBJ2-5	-	TGCGCCAGCAGGCCTGGACTAGCGGGAGAGACCCAGTACTTC	CASRPGLAGETQYF
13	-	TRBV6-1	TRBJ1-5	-	TGTGCCAGCAGTGACTGGGTCGAACAGCCCCAGCATTTT	CASSDWVEQPQHF
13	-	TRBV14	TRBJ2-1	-	TGTGCCAGCAGCCAAAGCGGTCCTAATGAGCAGTTCTTC	CASSQSGPNEQFF
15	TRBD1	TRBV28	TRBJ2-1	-	TGTGCCAGCAGTTTGGCGCAGGGGGCGTCTAATGAGCAGTTCTTC	CASSLAQGASNEQFF
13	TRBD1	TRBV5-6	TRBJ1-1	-	TGTGCCAGCAGCTTGGACAGGGGCACTGAAGCTTTCTTT	CASSLDRGTEAFF
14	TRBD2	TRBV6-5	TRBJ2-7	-	TGTGCCAGCAAGGACAGCGGGAGGTTATACGAGCAGTACTTC	CASKDSGRLYEQYF
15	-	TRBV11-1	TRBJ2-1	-	TGTGCCAGCAGCTTAGATCTGGGATTACGGGATGAGCAGTTCTTC	CASSLDLGLRDEQFF
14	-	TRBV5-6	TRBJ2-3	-	TGTGCCAGCAGCCACAGAGCGGCAGCAGATACGCAGTATTTT	CASSHRAAADTQYF
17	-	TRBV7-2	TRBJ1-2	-	TGTGCCAGCAGCTTAAGGGCTGATTGGGCAGGGATAGGAGGCTACACCTTC	CASSLRADWAGIGGYTF
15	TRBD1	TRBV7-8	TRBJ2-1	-	TGTGCCAGCAGCTACGGACAGGGCCAGTACAATGAGCAGTTCTTC	CASSYGQGQYNEQFF
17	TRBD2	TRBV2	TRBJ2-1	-	TGTGCCAGCAGTGAAGCGCTCCTAGCGGGAGGGGACAATGAGCAGTTCTTC	CASSEALLAGGDNEQFF